The rows below give T cell receptor beta chains drawn from one sample of a study of blood T cell repertoires in COVID-19. Measured with immunoSEQ multiplex PCR; TCRdb has only the in-frame clones, and not every one. This sample has hundreds of thousands of clones, with 87% found just once. The sequencing sample was made of PBMCs or T cells enriched from blood (not recorded which). The receptors were gathered from a woman between 18 and 29 years old with acute COVID-19. The CDR3 runs from the conserved cysteine through the conserved F or W. The D gene is left open where the match is weak. Not all rows give a size; the values are once, few, many and, for expanded clones, a class.

TRBV18	TRBJ1-2	TRBD1	-	TGTGCCAGCTCACAGGGACAGGGCATATCGGTCTATGGCTACACCTTC	CASSQGQGISVYGYTF
TRBV15	TRBJ1-3	TRBD1	-	TGTGCCACCAGCGGGGGACAGGGGACTGGAAACACCATATATTTT	CATSGGQGTGNTIYF
TRBV4-1	TRBJ2-1	TRBD2	-	TGCGCCAGCAGCCCCACTAGCGGGATGAACAATGAGCAGTTCTTC	CASSPTSGMNNEQFF
TRBV28	TRBJ2-3	-	-	TGTGCCAGCAGTCCCGGCGCAGGGTCGGGTTATACGCAGTATTTT	CASSPGAGSGYTQYF
TRBV18	TRBJ1-2	TRBD1	-	TGTGCCAGCTCACCAGGGACAGGGGCCCAAATGAACTATGGCTACACCTTC	CASSPGTGAQMNYGYTF
TRBV9	TRBJ2-7	TRBD2	-	TGTGCCAGCAGCGCCTCGACTAGCGGGAGCTCCGAGCAGTACTTC	CASSASTSGSSEQYF
TRBV28	TRBJ1-2	-	-	TGTGCCAGCAGTTTAAAAACAGGGACCTACACCTTC	CASSLKTGTYTF
TRBV4-1	TRBJ1-3	-	-	TGCGCCAGCAGCCGTAAAACAGGGCTTTCTGGAAACACCATATATTTT	CASSRKTGLSGNTIYF
TRBV29-1	TRBJ2-3	TRBD2	-	TGCAGCGTCGGGACTAGCGGGAGAGGGGGCACAGATACGCAGTATTTT	CSVGTSGRGGTDTQYF
TRBV5-1	TRBJ2-7	-	-	TGCGCCAGCAGCCCATTTGGACAGTTTGGATCCTACGAGCAGTACTTC	CASSPFGQFGSYEQYF
TRBV11-2	TRBJ2-1	TRBD2	-	TGTGCCAGCAGCTTAGGGACTAGCGGCTGGAATGAGCAGTTCTTC	CASSLGTSGWNEQFF
TRBV28	TRBJ2-7	TRBD2	-	TGTGCCACACTCTGGGGCGGGGGAGGCGAGCAGTACTTC	CATLWGGGGEQYF
TRBV29-1	TRBJ2-3	-	-	TGCAGCGTTGCCGTCAGGGGAACGAGCACAGATACGCAGTATTTT	CSVAVRGTSTDTQYF
TRBV7-2	TRBJ2-7	TRBD1	-	TGTGCCAGCAGCGTAGGAAGGACAGGGGGCGCCTACGAGCAGTACTTC	CASSVGRTGGAYEQYF
TRBV19	TRBJ2-6	-	once	TGTGCCAGTAGTATAGATTTAGTATCTGGGGCCAACGTCCTGACTTTC	CASSIDLVSGANVLTF
TRBV15	TRBJ2-7	-	-	TGTGCCACCAGCAGAGCCGACCCTAGCGACTCCTACGAGCAGTACTTC	CATSRADPSDSYEQYF
TRBV11-2	TRBJ2-2	TRBD2	-	TGTGCCAGCAGGGCGGCTAGCGGGGCGAACACCGGGGAGCTGTTTTTT	CASRAASGANTGELFF